The rows below give T cell receptor beta chains drawn from one sample of a study of cytomegalovirus exposure and HLA in healthy donors. Some clones are missing from TCRdb's copy, which holds only in-frame ones; the method was immunoSEQ multiplex PCR. The top ten clones hold roughly 8% of a sample with around 99,000 clones, around 78% of them seen once. What was sequenced was PBMCs. The receptors were sampled from a man aged 30 to 45 in good health and CMV-seronegative. CDR3s include the opening cysteine and the closing phenylalanine or tryptophan. D genes are given only for firm matches. Expanded clones get a size class; other rows say once, few or many, or leave the size out.

j_call: TRBJ1-2; v_call: TRBV5-4; d_call: NA; clone_size: NA; cdr3_nt: TGTGCCAGCAGCTTATGGGCAGGGGATCACTATGGCTACACCTTC; cdr3_aa: CASSLWAGDHYGYTF
j_call: TRBJ1-1; v_call: TRBV28; d_call: TRBD1; clone_size: few; cdr3_nt: TGTGCCAGCAGACGGGACAGGGGGTCCACTGAAGCTTTCTTT; cdr3_aa: CASRRDRGSTEAFF
j_call: TRBJ1-3; v_call: TRBV19; d_call: NA; clone_size: NA; cdr3_nt: TGTGCCAGTAGTGCTACAGGGAGCTCTGGAAACACCATATATTTT; cdr3_aa: CASSATGSSGNTIYF
j_call: TRBJ2-7; v_call: TRBV6-6; d_call: TRBD1; clone_size: once; cdr3_nt: TGTGCCAGCAGTTACCCCCCGGGACAGGGGTACGAGCAGTACTTC; cdr3_aa: CASSYPPGQGYEQYF
j_call: TRBJ1-6; v_call: TRBV10-3; d_call: TRBD1; clone_size: NA; cdr3_nt: TGTGCCATCAGTGAGAGGACAGGGGGCGTTAATAATTCACCCCTCCACTTT; cdr3_aa: CAISERTGGVNNSPLHF
j_call: TRBJ2-7; v_call: TRBV28; d_call: TRBD2; clone_size: NA; cdr3_nt: TGTGCCAGCAGCCATCGGACTAGCGGGAGGTACGAGCAGTACTTC; cdr3_aa: CASSHRTSGRYEQYF
j_call: TRBJ2-5; v_call: TRBV19; d_call: TRBD1; clone_size: once; cdr3_nt: TGTGCCAGTAGTACTCGTCCGGACAGGGGGCCACAAGAGACCCAGTACTTC; cdr3_aa: CASSTRPDRGPQETQYF
j_call: TRBJ1-2; v_call: TRBV6-5; d_call: NA; clone_size: once; cdr3_nt: TGTGCCAGCAGTTACCAGGCGGGGGTGGGGGCTTCTGGCTACACCTTC; cdr3_aa: CASSYQAGVGASGYTF
j_call: TRBJ1-5; v_call: TRBV30; d_call: NA; clone_size: once; cdr3_nt: TGTGCCTGGAGTTCGAGCCATCAGCCCCAGCATTTT; cdr3_aa: CAWSSSHQPQHF
j_call: TRBJ2-3; v_call: TRBV5-1; d_call: NA; clone_size: NA; cdr3_nt: TGCGCCAGCAGCTGGGGCGGGATAGGCACAGATACGCAGTATTTT; cdr3_aa: CASSWGGIGTDTQYF
j_call: TRBJ2-2; v_call: TRBV5-1; d_call: TRBD2; clone_size: once; cdr3_nt: TGCGCCAGCAGCATTCTAGCGGAGAACACCGGGGAGCTGTTTTTT; cdr3_aa: CASSILAENTGELFF
j_call: TRBJ1-2; v_call: TRBV5-6; d_call: NA; clone_size: NA; cdr3_nt: TGTGCCAGCAGCTTGGTTCCAGCTAACTATGGCTACACCTTC; cdr3_aa: CASSLVPANYGYTF
j_call: TRBJ1-4; v_call: TRBV6-1; d_call: NA; clone_size: few; cdr3_nt: TGTGCCAGCAGTGAGTGGACGGGAGCAACTAATGAAAAACTGTTTTTT; cdr3_aa: CASSEWTGATNEKLFF
j_call: TRBJ2-3; v_call: TRBV29-1; d_call: TRBD2; clone_size: NA; cdr3_nt: TGCAGCGTTCGACTAGCGGGAGATACGCAGTATTTT; cdr3_aa: CSVRLAGDTQYF
j_call: TRBJ1-4; v_call: TRBV19; d_call: TRBD1; clone_size: NA; cdr3_nt: TGTGCCAGTAGTCCAGACAGGGGGCCTAATGAAAAACTGTTTTTT; cdr3_aa: CASSPDRGPNEKLFF
j_call: TRBJ1-1; v_call: TRBV7-9; d_call: NA; clone_size: once; cdr3_nt: TGTGCCAGCAGCCCCAGGGGAGACACTGAAGCTTTCTTT; cdr3_aa: CASSPRGDTEAFF
j_call: TRBJ2-1; v_call: TRBV2; d_call: NA; clone_size: NA; cdr3_nt: TGTGCCAGCAGTGCCGACAGCTACAATGAGCAGTTCTTC; cdr3_aa: CASSADSYNEQFF
j_call: TRBJ1-6; v_call: TRBV7-9; d_call: NA; clone_size: NA; cdr3_nt: TGTGCCAGCAGCTTAGCGGCGGCTAGTAGTTCACCCCTCCACTTT; cdr3_aa: CASSLAAASSSPLHF
j_call: TRBJ1-5; v_call: TRBV29-1; d_call: NA; clone_size: few; cdr3_nt: TGCAGCGTGGCGGGGGGATTCAATCAGCCCCAGCATTTT; cdr3_aa: CSVAGGFNQPQHF
j_call: TRBJ2-5; v_call: TRBV6-1; d_call: NA; clone_size: NA; cdr3_nt: TGTGCCAGCAGGCGCGGAGAGACCCAGTACTTC; cdr3_aa: CASRRGETQYF
j_call: TRBJ1-4; v_call: TRBV28; d_call: NA; clone_size: NA; cdr3_nt: TGTGCCAGCAGTTTATCTCCAGGGATGAGGAAACTGTTTTTT; cdr3_aa: CASSLSPGMRKLFF
j_call: TRBJ1-1; v_call: TRBV28; d_call: TRBD1; clone_size: NA; cdr3_nt: TGTGCCAGCAGTTTAACCTGGGGACAGGGGAGTACTGAAGCTTTCTTT; cdr3_aa: CASSLTWGQGSTEAFF
j_call: TRBJ1-6; v_call: TRBV11-2; d_call: NA; clone_size: NA; cdr3_nt: TGTGCCAGCAGCACGGCGGGGAGCTCCTATAATTCACCCCTCCACTTT; cdr3_aa: CASSTAGSSYNSPLHF
j_call: TRBJ2-7; v_call: TRBV5-4; d_call: TRBD1; clone_size: NA; cdr3_nt: TGTGCCAGCAGCAATTTCGGGACAGGGGACGAGCAGTACTTC; cdr3_aa: CASSNFGTGDEQYF
j_call: TRBJ2-1; v_call: TRBV27; d_call: TRBD1; clone_size: NA; cdr3_nt: TGTGCCAGCAGTTTATCTTCTCAGGGGGCGCGGAATGAGCAGTTCTTC; cdr3_aa: CASSLSSQGARNEQFF
j_call: TRBJ2-5; v_call: TRBV9; d_call: NA; clone_size: NA; cdr3_nt: TGTGCCAGCAGCGAAGGCCCGTCGGGGGAGACCCAGTACTTC; cdr3_aa: CASSEGPSGETQYF